This TCR beta chain was captured by sequencing in a study of cytomegalovirus exposure and HLA in healthy donors. Study information: The study placed around 80% of its roughly 410 genotyped donors in the Caucasian-associated ancestry cluster.

Comments on this clone: Its antigen is unidentified.

60 Vbeta and 13 Jbeta primers were used in PCR. Method: immunoSEQ multiplex PCR; TCRdb's copy keeps in-frame clones and lacks some. The table records some 130,000 clones, 65% to 80% of them present only once. General study points: Reports indicated that the classifier achieved high specificity and sensitivity in diagnosing cytomegalovirus status.

V dropped 1 base and J dropped 3; count of bases not matched to a gene: 14. This CDR3 comprises 19 residues. The germline CDR1 and CDR2 sequences are LGHNA and YSLEER. The clonotype comes from a man aged 40-50 years in good health and CMV-seronegative. V is TRBV4-3 and J is TRBJ2-5, with 10 nucleotides matching TRBD1. Specimen: PBMCs. In DNA, the CDR3 is TGCGCCAGCAGCCAAGGGTTCGTCGGGACAGGGGTAGACGAAGAGACCCAGTACTTC. This sequence encodes CASSQGFVGTGVDEETQYF.